These 10 T cell receptor beta chains originate from one sample sequenced in a study of T-cell reconstitution after alpha-beta-depleted transplantation in children. Unique molecular identifiers were incorporated during preparation of the TCRbeta library. TCRdb passed the PCR reads through MiXCR, listing each CDR3 protein once. Of 600,000 to 800,000 distinct CDR3 sequences in the sample, over 10% were seen once. The material sequenced was PBMCs, taken before TCRalphabeta/CD19-depleted stem cell transplant. These receptors came from a girl aged 2 to 10 with congenital amegakaryocytic thrombocytopenia, due to receive a stem cell transplant.

This clonotype was counted at least ten times. This sequence joins TRBV30 and TRBJ2-1; TRBD2 agrees at 7 bases. The CDR3 loop spans 15 amino acids. Germline assignment: CDR1 GTSNPN and CDR2 SVGIG (reference sequence). The V gene end was trimmed by 3 bases and the J gene end by 7 bases; junction bases not matched to a gene: 12. The CDR3 DNA is TGTGCCTGGAGCGAACTAGCGATCGCGAGGAATGAGCAGTTCTTC. This gives the protein CAWSELAIARNEQFF. Looking up the rest from reference TRBV30 and TRBJ2-1 gives the full variable domain: SQTIHQWPATLVQPVGSPLSLECTVEGTSNPNLYWYRQAAGRGLQLLFYSVGIGQISSEVPQNLSASRPQDRQFILSSKKLLLSDSGFYLCAWSELAIARNEQFFGPGTRLTVL.

The sample holds many counts of this clonotype. This chain links TRBV5-1 with TRBJ1-3; D is uncertain. CDR3 length equals 15 residues. Trimming cost V 4 bases and J 0 bases, with 11 bases left between them. CDR1 is SGHRS, CDR2 YFSETQ, per germline. CDR3 residues: CASSPTPDSGNTIYF. The DNA of the CDR3 is TGCGCCAGCAGCCCGACCCCGGACTCTGGAAACACCATATATTTT.

This clonotype was detected a few times. The V and J genes are TRBV7-2 and TRBJ2-2, with 13 nucleotides matching TRBD2. The CDR3 runs to 15 residues. J was trimmed by 9 bases and V by 5 bases; bases with no gene match: 6. Germline V gene sequence: CDR1 SGHTA, CDR2 FQGNSA. CDR3 DNA sequence: TGTGCCAGCAGCCCGGGACTAGCGGGAATCAGGGAGCTGTTTTTT. It yields the protein CASSPGLAGIRELFF.

In its sample, this clonotype was seen a few times. The gene calls are TRBV20-1 and TRBJ2-7; 8 bases fit TRBD2. CDR1 is DFQATT and CDR2 is SNEGSKA in the germline V gene (reference sequence). J lost 11 bases, V lost 2 bases, and 11 bases had no gene match. This CDR3 contains 13 residues. For the CDR3, the DNA is TGCAGTGCTAGATACGCCGGGACTAGGGCGGAGTACTTC. The encoded protein is CSARYAGTRAEYF.

This clonotype was observed at least ten times. This chain's CDR3 is CSAYPGSSYNSPLHF. CDR3 in DNA: TGCAGTGCCTACCCAGGGAGCTCCTATAATTCACCCCTCCACTTT. The chain joins TRBV20-1 to TRBJ1-6, with D maybe TRBD1 (5 bases). The CDR3 has 15 amino acids. V was trimmed by 6 bases and J by 0 bases, leaving 12 bases between them. Germline V gives CDR1 DFQATT, CDR2 SNEGSKA (reference sequence).

In this sample, this clonotype turned up a few times. The rearrangement joins TRBV5-1 to TRBJ2-2; D not certain. CDR1 SGHRS and CDR2 YFSETQ come from the germline V gene. The CDR3 runs 15 residues. V was cut by 1 base and J by 4 bases, with 11 bases left in between. CDR3 loop: CASSLRSHSTGELFF. Here the CDR3 DNA reads TGCGCCAGCAGCTTGCGCAGTCATAGCACCGGGGAGCTGTTTTTT.

This clonotype was counted ten times or more. This chain uses TRBV29-1 with TRBJ1-3, with D perhaps TRBD1 (6 bases). V dropped 2 bases and J dropped 2 bases, with 16 bases sitting between them. The CDR3 has 16 residues. CDR1 and CDR2 (germline): SQVTM, ANQGSEA. The CDR3 nucleotides are TGCAGCGTTGAAAAAGACCCCGGACAGCCTGGAAACACCATATATTTT. Translation gives CSVEKDPGQPGNTIYF.

The chain employs TRBV7-2 and TRBJ2-3, with 9 positions matching TRBD2. CDR3 length: 16 residues. Germline CDR1 reads SGHTA; CDR2 reads FQGNSA. With 1 base clipped from V and 1 base from J, the junction kept 3 bases outside the gene matches. CDR3 amino acids: CASSLGIAGGTDTQYF. The CDR3 DNA is TGTGCCAGCAGCTTAGGGATAGCGGGAGGCACAGATACGCAGTATTTT.

There are many counts of this clonotype. This chain connects TRBV5-5 to TRBJ2-1, with unresolved D. Germline CDR1 reads SGHKS; CDR2 reads YYEKEE (reference sequence). V lost 1 base, J lost 8 bases, and 19 bases lay in between. CDR3 length: 16 residues. This chain's CDR3 is CASSLFGRALDYEQFF. The DNA for the CDR3 is TGTGCCAGCAGCTTGTTTGGCCGGGCGCTAGATTATGAGCAGTTCTTC.

This clonotype was seen repeatedly, ten times or more. CDR3 protein: CASSARGKNIQYF. DNA for the CDR3: TGTGCCAGCAGTGCGAGGGGCAAAAACATTCAGTACTTC. The V call is TRBV28, the J call TRBJ2-4; D tentatively fits TRBD1 or TRBD2 (5 bases each). Germline values: CDR1 MDHEN, CDR2 SYDVKM. The CDR3 runs to 13 residues. V lost 5 bases and J 3 bases, leaving 8 bases between the germline ends.